This is a list of T cell receptor beta chains from one sample in a study of cytomegalovirus exposure and HLA in healthy donors. Only in-frame clones appear in the TCRdb table, and some are missing; sequencing was by immunoSEQ multiplex PCR. The sample lists 200,000 to 250,000 clones, about 77% occurring once. Sequenced sample: PBMCs. The receptors derive from a woman aged 25 to 39 in good health and CMV-seronegative. Each CDR3 is given with its conserved first and last residue. Each record gives: D gene, J gene, clone size, V gene, CDR3 protein, CDR3 DNA. The D gene is left open where the match is weak. Clone size is shown for a subset of rows, as once, few, many or a class of expanded clone.

d_gene: NA
j_gene: TRBJ1-1
abundance: few
v_gene: TRBV6-5
CDR3aa: CASTSAPGHNTEAFF
CDR3nt: TGTGCCAGCACTTCAGCGCCGGGACACAACACTGAAGCTTTCTTT

d_gene: TRBD2
j_gene: TRBJ2-7
abundance: NA
v_gene: TRBV10-2
CDR3aa: CASIKAGVDVYEQYF
CDR3nt: TGCGCCAGCATAAAGGCGGGAGTCGACGTCTACGAGCAGTACTTC

d_gene: NA
j_gene: TRBJ2-7
abundance: NA
v_gene: TRBV19
CDR3aa: CASSQQRSVSEQYF
CDR3nt: TGTGCCAGTAGTCAGCAGCGGAGCGTGAGCGAGCAGTACTTC

d_gene: NA
j_gene: TRBJ2-2
abundance: NA
v_gene: TRBV9
CDR3aa: CASSGNLAVPGELFF
CDR3nt: TGTGCCAGCAGCGGAAACCTAGCAGTCCCCGGGGAGCTGTTTTTT

d_gene: NA
j_gene: TRBJ1-2
abundance: NA
v_gene: TRBV5-6
CDR3aa: CASISYHRSEYGYTF
CDR3nt: TGTGCCAGCATCTCCTATCATAGGTCGGAGTATGGCTACACCTTC

d_gene: TRBD2
j_gene: TRBJ2-1
abundance: NA
v_gene: TRBV7-6
CDR3aa: CASSPIAGWGYNEQFF
CDR3nt: TGTGCCAGCAGCCCGATAGCGGGGTGGGGTTACAATGAGCAGTTCTTC

d_gene: NA
j_gene: TRBJ1-5
abundance: NA
v_gene: TRBV19
CDR3aa: CASSIPVGNQPQHF
CDR3nt: TGTGCCAGTAGTATTCCGGTAGGCAATCAGCCCCAGCATTTT

d_gene: TRBD2
j_gene: TRBJ2-1
abundance: NA
v_gene: TRBV19
CDR3aa: CASSILPGTSTEQFF
CDR3nt: TGTGCCAGTAGTATACTCCCCGGGACTAGCACTGAGCAGTTCTTC

d_gene: NA
j_gene: TRBJ1-5
abundance: NA
v_gene: TRBV27
CDR3aa: CASSRGYNQPQHF
CDR3nt: TGTGCCAGCAGTCGGGGGTACAATCAGCCCCAGCATTTT

d_gene: TRBD1
j_gene: TRBJ2-5
abundance: NA
v_gene: TRBV2
CDR3aa: CASSEGTGDQETQYF
CDR3nt: TGTGCCAGCAGTGAAGGAACAGGGGACCAAGAGACCCAGTACTTC

d_gene: NA
j_gene: TRBJ1-6
abundance: NA
v_gene: TRBV7-9
CDR3aa: CASSGGGQSGHSPLHF
CDR3nt: TGTGCCAGCAGCGGGGGCGGACAGTCAGGGCACTCACCCCTCCACTTT

d_gene: NA
j_gene: TRBJ2-4
abundance: NA
v_gene: TRBV6-1
CDR3aa: CASSSQGNIQYF
CDR3nt: TGTGCCAGCAGTTCACAGGGAAACATTCAGTACTTC

d_gene: NA
j_gene: TRBJ2-2
abundance: NA
v_gene: TRBV9
CDR3aa: CASSLKTGTWGGELFF
CDR3nt: TGTGCCAGCAGCCTTAAAACGGGAACTTGGGGCGGGGAGCTGTTTTTT

d_gene: TRBD1
j_gene: TRBJ2-7
abundance: NA
v_gene: TRBV5-1
CDR3aa: CASSSGTGFYEQYF
CDR3nt: TGCGCCAGCAGCTCCGGGACAGGGTTTTACGAGCAGTACTTC

d_gene: NA
j_gene: TRBJ1-2
abundance: NA
v_gene: TRBV7-8
CDR3aa: CASSLQTRGEGYGYTF
CDR3nt: TGTGCCAGCAGCTTACAAACCAGGGGAGAAGGCTATGGCTACACCTTC

d_gene: NA
j_gene: TRBJ2-3
abundance: NA
v_gene: TRBV18
CDR3aa: CASSPLRTLGGEDTQYF
CDR3nt: TGTGCCAGCTCACCCTTAAGGACACTCGGTGGTGAGGATACGCAGTATTTT

d_gene: TRBD2
j_gene: TRBJ2-1
abundance: NA
v_gene: TRBV5-6
CDR3aa: CASSFGSGRARGKNEQFF
CDR3nt: TGTGCCAGCAGCTTTGGGAGCGGGAGGGCCAGGGGGAAGAATGAGCAGTTCTTC